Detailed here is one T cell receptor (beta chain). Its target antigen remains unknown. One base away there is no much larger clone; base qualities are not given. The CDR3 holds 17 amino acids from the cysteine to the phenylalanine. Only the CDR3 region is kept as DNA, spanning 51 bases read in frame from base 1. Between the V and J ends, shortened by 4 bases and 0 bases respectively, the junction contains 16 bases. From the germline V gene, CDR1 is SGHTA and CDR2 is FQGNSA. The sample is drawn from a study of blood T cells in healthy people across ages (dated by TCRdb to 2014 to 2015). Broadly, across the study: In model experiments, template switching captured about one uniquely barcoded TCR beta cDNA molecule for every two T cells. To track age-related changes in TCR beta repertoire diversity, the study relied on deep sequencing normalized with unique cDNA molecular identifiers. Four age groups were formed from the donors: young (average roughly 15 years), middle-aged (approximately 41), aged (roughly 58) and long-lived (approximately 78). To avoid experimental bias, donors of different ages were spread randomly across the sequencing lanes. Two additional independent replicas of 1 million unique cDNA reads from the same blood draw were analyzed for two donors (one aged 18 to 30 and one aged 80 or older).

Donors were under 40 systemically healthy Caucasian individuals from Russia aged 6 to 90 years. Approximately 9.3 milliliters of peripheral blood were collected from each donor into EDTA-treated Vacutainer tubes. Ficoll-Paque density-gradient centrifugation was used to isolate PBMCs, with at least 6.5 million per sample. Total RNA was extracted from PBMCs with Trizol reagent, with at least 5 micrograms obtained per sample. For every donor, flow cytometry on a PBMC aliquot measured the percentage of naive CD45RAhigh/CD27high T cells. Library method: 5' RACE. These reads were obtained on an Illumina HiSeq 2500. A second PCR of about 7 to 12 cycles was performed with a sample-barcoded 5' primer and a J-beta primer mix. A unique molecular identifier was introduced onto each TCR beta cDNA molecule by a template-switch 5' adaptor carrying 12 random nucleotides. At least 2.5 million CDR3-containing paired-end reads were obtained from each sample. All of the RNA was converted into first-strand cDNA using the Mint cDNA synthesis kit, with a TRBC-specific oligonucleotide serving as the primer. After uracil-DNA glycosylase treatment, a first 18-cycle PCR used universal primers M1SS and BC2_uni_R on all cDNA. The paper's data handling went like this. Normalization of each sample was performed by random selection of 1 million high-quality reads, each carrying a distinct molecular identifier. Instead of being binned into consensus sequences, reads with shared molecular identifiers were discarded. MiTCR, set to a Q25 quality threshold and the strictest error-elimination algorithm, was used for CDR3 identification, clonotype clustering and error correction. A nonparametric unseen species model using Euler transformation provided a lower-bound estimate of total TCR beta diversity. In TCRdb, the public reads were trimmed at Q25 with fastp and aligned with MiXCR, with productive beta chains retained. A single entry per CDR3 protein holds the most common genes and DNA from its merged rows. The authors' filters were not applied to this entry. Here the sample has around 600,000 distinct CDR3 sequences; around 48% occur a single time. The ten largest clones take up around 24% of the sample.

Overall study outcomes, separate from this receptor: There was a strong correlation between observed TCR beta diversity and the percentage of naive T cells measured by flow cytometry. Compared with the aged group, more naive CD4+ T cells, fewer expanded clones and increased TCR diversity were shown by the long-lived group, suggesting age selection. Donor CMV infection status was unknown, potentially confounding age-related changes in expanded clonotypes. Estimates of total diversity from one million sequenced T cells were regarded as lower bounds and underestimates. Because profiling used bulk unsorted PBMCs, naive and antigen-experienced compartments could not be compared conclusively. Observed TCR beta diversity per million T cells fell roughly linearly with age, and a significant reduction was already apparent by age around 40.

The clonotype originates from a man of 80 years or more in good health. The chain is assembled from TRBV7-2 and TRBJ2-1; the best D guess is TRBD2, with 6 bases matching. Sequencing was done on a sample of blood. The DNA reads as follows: TGTGCCAGCAGCTACCGACCGGGGGTCAGCTCCTACAATGAGCAGTTCTTC. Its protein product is CASSYRPGVSSYNEQFF.